The 27 T cell receptor beta chains below were found in one sample sequenced in a study of vaccination and CD4 T cells after COVID-19. These receptors are not linked to any known antigen. Sequenced with the Oncomine TCR Beta short-read assay was DNA taken from cultured CD4+ T cells. TCRdb re-called the PCR reads with MiXCR, one entry per CDR3 protein. The sample lists about 20,000 distinct CDR3 sequences; roughly 51% were seen once. Treatment specified: approximately 11-day PBMC culture with coronavirus spike peptide pools or control peptides (ViraFEST assay). The sample comprised CD4+ T cells from blood, cultured in vitro. These receptors were obtained from a human donor who had recovered from COVID-19.

This clonotype has more than one count but fewer than ten. The chain combines TRBV10-3 with TRBJ1-1; 11 nucleotides line up with TRBD1. Germline V lookup: CDR1 ENHRY, CDR2 SYGVKD. V lost 9 bases to trimming and J lost 2 bases; unmatched junction nucleotides: 5. This CDR3 region has 14 residues. CDR3 loop: CAMRDRGTNTEAFF. The CDR3 coding sequence is TGTGCCATGAGGGACAGGGGGACTAACACTGAAGCTTTCTTT.

J is TRBJ2-2 and V is TRBV11-3; D tentatively fits TRBD1 or TRBD2 (5 bases each). The CDR3 spans 15 residues. CDR1 SGHNT and CDR2 YENEEA come from the germline V gene. Trimming left V 3 bases short and J 4 bases short, with 12 bases between. The CDR3 DNA is TGTGCCAGCAGCTTCCCCGGGACGGGCACCGGGGAGCTGTTTTTT. It yields the protein CASSFPGTGTGELFF.

The chain recombines TRBV5-6 with TRBJ2-5; no reliable D call. The CDR3 has 12 residues. V shed 2 bases and J shed 1 base, with 3 bases lying between them. The germline V gene encodes CDR1 SGHDT and CDR2 YYEEEE. As DNA, the CDR3 is TGTGCCAGCAGCTTACTCCAAGAGACCCAGTACTTC. This codes for CASSLLQETQYF. Complete variable domain (other parts from reference TRBV5-6 and TRBJ2-5): DAGVTQSPTHLIKTRGQQVTLRCSPKSGHDTVSWYQQALGQGPQFIFQYYEEEERQRGNFPDRFSGHQFPNYSSELNVNALLLGDSALYLCASSLLQETQYFGPGTRLLVL.

The rearrangement joins TRBV2 to TRBJ2-1, with D possibly matching TRBD2 (5 bases). The germline gives CDR1 SNHLY, CDR2 FYNNEI. V was cut by 8 bases and J by 1 base, with 9 bases left in between. This CDR3 spans 13 amino acids. The CDR3 DNA is TGTGCCAGCCACAGAGGGTCCTACAATGAGCAGTTCTTC. Protein product: CASHRGSYNEQFF.

This chain links TRBV20-1 with TRBJ1-4; no definite D call. V shed 0 bases and J shed 3 bases, with 2 bases lying between them. Germline V CDR1 and CDR2: DFQATT, SNEGSKA (reference sequence). The CDR3 covers 12 residues. The CDR3 DNA sequence: TGCAGTGCTAGAGAATCTAATGAAAAACTGTTTTTT. It specifies CSARESNEKLFF.

The table lists this clonotype with a few counts. V is TRBV6-1 and J is TRBJ1-5, with D possibly TRBD1 on 5 matching bases. Trimming took 6 bases from V and 2 from J, leaving 20 bases between them. The CDR3 is 17 amino acids. In germline, CDR1 is MNHNS, CDR2 SASEGT. The CDR3 here is CASRFSVAGRGNQPQHF. CDR3 sequence (DNA): TGTGCCAGCAGATTTTCAGTTGCGGGGCGAGGCAATCAGCCCCAGCATTTT.

The rearrangement uses TRBV20-1 and TRBJ2-2; 10 bases fit TRBD1. In germline, CDR1 is DFQATT, CDR2 SNEGSKA (reference sequence). Trimming took 1 base from V and 5 from J; bases not matched to a gene: 1. The CDR3 spans 14 residues. For the CDR3, the DNA is TGCAGTGCTAGAGGGACAGGGGGTACCGGGGAGCTGTTTTTT. Translation gives CSARGTGGTGELFF.

The CDR3 protein is CASSPAGTSDEQFF. Here the CDR3 DNA reads TGTGCCAGCAGCCCGGCCGGGACTAGCGATGAGCAGTTCTTC. The chain links TRBV5-4 to TRBJ2-1, with TRBD2 matching 10 bases. The germline CDR1 and CDR2 sequences are SGHNT and YYREEE (reference sequence). V trimming: 4 bases; J trimming: 8 bases; junction bases outside the gene matches: 6. The CDR3 extends over 14 amino acids.

This clonotype was seen just once. The chain links TRBV28 to TRBJ1-5, with D maybe TRBD1 (6 bases). Trimming took 3 bases from V and 7 from J, leaving 13 bases between them. The germline gives CDR1 MDHEN, CDR2 SYDVKM. The CDR3 contains 14 residues. As DNA, the CDR3 is TGTGCCAGCAGTTTTAGTGGGGGGCGACAGCCCCAGCATTTT. It specifies CASSFSGGRQPQHF.

The chain uses TRBV20-1 and TRBJ1-2; D perhaps matches TRBD1 (5 bases). Deletions cut 0 bases from V and 3 bases from J, with 14 bases between. The CDR3 loop spans 15 amino acids. Germline CDR1 is DFQATT and CDR2 is SNEGSKA (reference sequence). CDR3 sequence reads: CSARDIGGTDYGYTF. The CDR3 DNA follows: TGCAGTGCTAGAGATATCGGGGGTACGGACTATGGCTACACCTTC.

The chain couples TRBV10-2 to TRBJ1-5; D unresolved. Germline CDR1 and CDR2: WSHSY and SAAADI. V was pared by 1 base and J by 4 bases, with 11 bases between. There are 15 residues in the CDR3. CDR3 protein: CASSEFGQVNQPQHF. The CDR3 DNA sequence: TGCGCCAGCAGTGAGTTTGGCCAGGTTAATCAGCCCCAGCATTTT.

The V call is TRBV9, the J call TRBJ2-7, with a weak D call TRBD1 (6 bases). CDR1 is SGDLS and CDR2 is YYNGEE in the germline V gene. The ends were cut back, 1 base at V and 3 bases at J, with 17 bases in the middle. The CDR3 is made up of 16 amino acids. CDR3 sequence reads: CASSVTGPRGHYEQYF. CDR3 nucleotide sequence: TGTGCCAGCAGCGTAACAGGTCCTCGGGGACACTACGAGCAGTACTTC.

This clonotype was recorded once. This chain links TRBV7-6 with TRBJ2-7, with D possibly matching TRBD2 (5 bases). V was pared by 2 bases and J by 2 bases, with 7 bases between. The CDR3 is 13 residues long. CDR1 is SGHVS and CDR2 is FNYEAQ in the germline V gene. The DNA for the CDR3 is TGTGCCAGCAGCTTACTCGGGGCCTACGAGCAGTACTTC. Amino acid sequence: CASSLLGAYEQYF.

The rearrangement uses TRBV28 and TRBJ2-1; possible D gene TRBD2, 6 bases. The V end lost 6 bases, the J end lost 8 bases, and 8 bases lay between the germline ends. Germline V gives CDR1 MDHEN, CDR2 SYDVKM. There are 11 residues in the CDR3. The chain's CDR3 is CASRASDEQFF. As DNA, the CDR3 is TGTGCCAGCAGGGCTAGCGATGAGCAGTTCTTC.

The chain recombines TRBV7-2 with TRBJ1-1; D might be TRBD1 (6 bases). Looked up from germline, CDR1 is SGHTA and CDR2 is FQGNSA. The CDR3 length is 14 residues. Trimming removed 5 bases at V and 6 bases at J, with 16 bases between. CDR3 residues: CASSPKTGGAEAFF. CDR3 coding DNA: TGTGCCAGCAGCCCAAAGACAGGAGGGGCTGAAGCTTTCTTT.

The chain joins TRBV11-2 to TRBJ1-1; TRBD1 matches 8 bases. Germline V lookup: CDR1 SGHAT, CDR2 FQNNGV. The CDR3 runs to 15 residues. V shed 4 bases and J 6 bases; nucleotides not matched to a gene: 10. The CDR3 nucleotides are TGTGCCAGCAGCTCGACAGGGGCCCAAGCAGCTGAAGCTTTCTTT. Protein product: CASSSTGAQAAEAFF.

This clonotype was observed a handful of times. V usage is TRBV29-1 and J usage is TRBJ2-3; D gene ambiguous. The V gene lost 1 base and the J gene lost 1 base, with 9 bases spanning the gap. CDR1 is SQVTM and CDR2 is ANQGSEA in the germline V gene. This CDR3 has 14 residues. CDR3 residues: CSVEAAYGTDTQYF. CDR3 in DNA: TGCAGCGTTGAAGCGGCTTATGGCACAGATACGCAGTATTTT.

This clonotype was detected only a few times. This rearrangement joins TRBV6-5 to TRBJ1-1; TRBD1 matches at 10 bases. The germline V gene encodes CDR1 MNHEY and CDR2 SVGAGI. V lost 1 base to trimming and J lost 0 bases; unmatched junction nucleotides: 5. This CDR3 has 17 residues. The CDR3 is CASSYLPGQGLNTEAFF. The CDR3 nucleotides read TGTGCCAGCAGTTACTTACCGGGACAGGGGTTGAACACTGAAGCTTTCTTT.

V usage is TRBV7-3 and J usage is TRBJ2-1; 11 bases align to TRBD2. The length of the CDR3 is 19 residues. The V segment lost 1 base and the J segment 0 bases; nucleotides outside the gene matches: 8. Germline V lookup: CDR1 SGHTA, CDR2 FQGTGA. In DNA form, the CDR3 reads TGTGCCAGCAGCTTAAACGGACTAGCGGGTTCTAGCTCCTACAATGAGCAGTTCTTC. Its protein is CASSLNGLAGSSSYNEQFF.

The chain links TRBV7-2 to TRBJ1-6; 9 bases fit TRBD1. CDR1 is SGHTA, CDR2 FQGNSA, per germline. V dropped 5 bases and J dropped 5; count of bases not matched to a gene: 4. This CDR3 is built from 15 residues. CDR3 DNA sequence: TGTGCCAGCAGCCGAACAGGGGGCGATAATTCACCCCTCCACTTT. Protein sequence: CASSRTGGDNSPLHF.

V is TRBV6-2 or TRBV6-3 and J is TRBJ1-6; D is unresolved. The ends were cut back, 5 bases at V and 8 bases at J, with 19 bases in the middle. The V gene's germline CDR1 is MNHEY and CDR2 SVGEGT. This CDR3 comprises 16 residues. CDR3 nucleotides: TGTGCCAGCAGTACCCCCCGCGGGCCGGTCGATTCACCCCTCCACTTT. Translating it yields CASSTPRGPVDSPLHF.

The table lists this clonotype with a few counts. The chain links TRBV19 to TRBJ2-5; 11 nucleotides agree with TRBD2. The CDR3 runs 15 residues. Losses at the gene ends were 5 bases for V and 2 bases for J; bases not matched to a gene: 4. CDR1 and CDR2 from the germline V gene are LNHDA and SQIVND (reference sequence). The CDR3 region is CASSPLAGDQETQYF. As DNA, the CDR3 is TGTGCCAGTAGTCCACTAGCGGGAGATCAAGAGACCCAGTACTTC.

The DNA of the CDR3 is TGTGCCAGCAGCTCATCACAGGTTGGCTATGGCTACACCTTC. Its protein is CASSSSQVGYGYTF. This chain connects TRBV11-2 to TRBJ1-2; weak D call: TRBD1 (5 bases). This CDR3 contains 14 residues. Germline CDR1 and CDR2: SGHAT and FQNNGV. V was clipped by 4 bases and J by 4 bases, with 13 bases between them.

This clonotype was observed a few times. V usage is TRBV20-1 and J usage is TRBJ2-7; TRBD2 might be the D (7 bases). Per the germline V gene, CDR1 is DFQATT and CDR2 is SNEGSKA (reference sequence). V gave up 0 bases and J gave up 5 bases, with 20 bases separating them. The CDR3 runs 16 residues. The CDR3 DNA follows: TGCAGTGCTAGAGATCTTACCCTGGGGAGGGGGAACGAGCAGTACTTC. It specifies CSARDLTLGRGNEQYF.

The chain has TRBV6-2 or TRBV6-3 and TRBJ2-2, with 11 bases aligning to TRBD2. This CDR3 is 17 amino acids long. Germline V lookup: CDR1 MNHEY, CDR2 SVGEGT. The ends lost 6 bases at V and 0 bases at J; junction bases unmatched: 6. The CDR3 DNA reads TGTGCCAGCAGGCCTTCTAGCGGGAGGACGAACACCGGGGAGCTGTTTTTT. As protein: CASRPSSGRTNTGELFF.

The chain joins TRBV28 to TRBJ2-6; D may be TRBD2 (5 bases). The germline gives CDR1 MDHEN, CDR2 SYDVKM. V was clipped by 3 bases and J by 4 bases, with 19 bases between them. CDR3 length equals 18 residues. The CDR3 DNA follows: TGTGCCAGCAGTTTCTTAGGAGGTTTGCTGAGAGGGGCCAACGTCCTGACTTTC. It codes for CASSFLGGLLRGANVLTF. The variable domain in full, completed from reference TRBV28 and TRBJ2-6, reads DVKVTQSSRYLVKRTGEKVFLECVQDMDHENMFWYRQDPGLGLRLIYFSYDVKMKEKGDIPEGYSVSREKKERFSLILESASTNQTSMYLCASSFLGGLLRGANVLTFGAGSRLTVL.

This clonotype was seen more than once but under ten times. The chain has TRBV27 and TRBJ1-2; D unclear. This CDR3 comprises 14 residues. Germline CDR1 reads MNHEY; CDR2 reads SMNVEV (reference sequence). The V gene lost 4 bases and the J gene lost 6 bases, with 15 bases spanning the gap. The chain's CDR3 is CASSSPRGSHGYTF. The CDR3 bases are TGTGCCAGCAGTTCCCCCCGAGGCAGCCATGGCTACACCTTC.